This T cell receptor (beta chain) was sequenced for a study of cytomegalovirus exposure and HLA in healthy donors. Overall study results and limits: In a later analysis, TCR beta V- and J-gene trimming showed a link to a missense DCLRE1C variant. Associated with cytomegalovirus, according to the listing, were 150 to 200 TCR beta chains. What was likely a sequencing artifact was a cluster of highly shared sequence variants.

As regards this clone: As yet, its antigen is unknown.

60 Vbeta and 13 Jbeta primers were used in PCR. Authors' methods: Later reanalysis found about 80 million unique TCR beta chains, 10 million to 12 million of them shared. Assay used: immunoSEQ multiplex PCR; TCRdb lists only in-frame clones, some missing. That table gives V, J and clone size, and the DNA gave D and trimming. The sample has about 60,000 clones; 65% to 80% are singletons. J lost 0 bases, V lost 0 bases, and 7 bases had no gene match. The CDR3 is 17 amino acids. The germline V gene encodes CDR1 LGHNA and CDR2 YSLEER. Sample: PBMCs. This chain links TRBV4-3 with TRBJ1-1, with 7 nucleotides matching TRBD1. The receptor comes from a woman aged 30 to 39 in good health and CMV-seronegative. The CDR3 sequence: CASSQEPPGQMNTEAFF. The CDR3 nucleotides read TGCGCCAGCAGCCAAGAACCCCCGGGACAGATGAACACTGAAGCTTTCTTT.